The 12 T cell receptor beta chains below all came from one sample that was sequenced in a study of shared clonotypes between healthy human individuals. Clones were sequenced by immunoSEQ multiplex PCR, and TCRdb holds only the in-frame ones, with some missing. The top ten hold around half of the sample, which has about 92,000 clones, 60% to 70% seen once. Sample: memory CD8+ T cells sorted from blood. Subset described: CD45RO+ cells pooled with CCR7-negative TemRA cells. The receptors shown here come from a man in his thirties or forties in good health.

To note about this clone: A read error is possible here, since a much larger clone lies one base away. The chain couples TRBV5-6 to TRBJ1-2, with unresolved D. The CDR3 is 15 residues long. The V gene's germline CDR1 is SGHDT and CDR2 YYEEEE. The CDR3 sequence: CANSFGSWTGNGYTF. CDR3 DNA: TGTGCCAACAGCTTCGGGTCATGGACGGGAAACGGCTACACCTTC.

The V call is TRBV13, the J call TRBJ2-5; D might be TRBD1 (6 bases). The CDR3 is 15 amino acids. Trimming took off 4 bases at V and 3 bases at J, with 15 bases between the two ends. From germline, CDR1 is PRHDT and CDR2 FYEKMQ (reference sequence). The DNA of the CDR3 is TGTGCCAGCAGCTCCCGGGACATGGGAGAAGAGACCCAGTACTTC. It encodes CASSSRDMGEETQYF.

The V gene is TRBV19, the J gene TRBJ2-3; 7 bases are a match to TRBD2. The CDR3 contains 15 residues. The germline V gene encodes CDR1 LNHDA and CDR2 SQIVND (reference sequence). The trim removed 3 bases at V and 2 bases at J, leaving 5 bases unmatched. In nucleotides, the CDR3 is TGTGCCAGTAGTATGGCTAGCGGAGCCACAGATACGCAGTATTTT. It specifies CASSMASGATDTQYF.

The chain joins TRBV5-1 to TRBJ1-4; TRBD1 might be the D (5 bases). Germline CDR1 reads SGHRS; CDR2 reads YFSETQ. This CDR3 has 21 amino acids. V dropped 0 bases and J dropped 8 bases, with 32 bases sitting between them. Written as DNA, the CDR3 is TGCGCCAGCAGCTTGGGAGTACTAGGGACGGGGTCAGACCTGGCGGGGGAAAAACTGTTTTTT. Encoded protein: CASSLGVLGTGSDLAGEKLFF.

This clone was detected only once. The junction shows a germline mismatch at one end, possibly a read error. The V call is TRBV6-1, the J call TRBJ2-6; D is unresolved. The CDR3 consists of 15 residues. Per germline, CDR1 MNHNS and CDR2 SASEGT. The CDR3 DNA sequence: TGTGCCATCAGTGAGTCTCACTCTGGGGCCAACGTCCTGACTTTC. Translation: CAISESHSGANVLTF.

The CDR3 bases are TGTGCCAGCAGCTTTAGTATATTAGGTAACGGAGCTTTCTTT. Translation gives CASSFSILGNGAFF. This chain uses TRBV7-2 with TRBJ1-1; D not resolved. Deletions cut 3 bases from V and 10 bases from J, with 18 bases between. From germline, CDR1 is SGHTA and CDR2 FQGNSA. CDR3 length: 14 residues.

This clone was seen more than once but under ten times. CDR3 sequence reads: CASSHSDSPNEQFF. The CDR3, as DNA: TGTGCCAGCAGCCACTCGGACAGCCCCAATGAGCAGTTCTTC. This rearrangement joins TRBV7-6 to TRBJ2-1; possibly TRBD1 for D (6 bases). The CDR3 has 14 residues. Germline V gene data show CDR1 as SGHVS and CDR2 as FNYEAQ. V was shortened by 5 bases and J by 6 bases, with 14 bases between the two germline ends.

The chain employs TRBV30 and TRBJ2-7; 9 nucleotides line up with TRBD2. Germline lookup yields CDR1 GTSNPN and CDR2 SVGIG (reference sequence). The ends lost 4 bases at V and 6 bases at J; junction bases unmatched: 7. The CDR3 has 13 amino acids. The DNA of the CDR3 is TGTGCCTGGACCGGCGGGGGGGCAGGCGAGCAGTACTTC. Translation gives CAWTGGGAGEQYF.

Many counts were recorded for this clone. This chain uses TRBV4-3 with TRBJ2-7; D possibly corresponds to TRBD2 (6 bases). This CDR3 has 15 residues. The ends were cut back, 1 base at V and 3 bases at J, with 13 bases in the middle. In germline, CDR1 is LGHNA, CDR2 YSLEER. CDR3 DNA sequence: TGCGCCAGCAGCCAAGCTGGTTGGGACTTCTACGAGCAGTACTTC. It is translated as CASSQAGWDFYEQYF.

This clone was recorded many times. The chain recombines TRBV15 with TRBJ2-7; 9 bases fit TRBD1. V shed 8 bases and J 3 bases; nucleotides not matched to a gene: 11. The germline gives CDR1 LNHNV, CDR2 YYDKDF (reference sequence). This CDR3 comprises 15 residues. CDR3: CATQPDRGGFYEQYF. DNA of the CDR3: TGTGCCACCCAACCCGACAGGGGGGGCTTCTACGAGCAGTACTTC.

The CDR3 DNA reads TGTGCCAGCAGCTTTACCGGGACAGGGTACAATGAGCAGTTCTTC. As protein: CASSFTGTGYNEQFF. This chain uses TRBV7-9 with TRBJ2-1, with 9 bases matching TRBD1. The CDR3 has 15 residues. CDR1 is SEHNR, CDR2 FQNEAQ, per germline (reference sequence). The V segment lost 3 bases and the J segment 4 bases; nucleotides outside the gene matches: 4.

V and J are TRBV2 and TRBJ1-3, with D hard to call. CDR3 size: 13 residues. V shed 6 bases and J shed 0 bases, with 6 bases lying between them. CDR1 is SNHLY, CDR2 FYNNEI, per germline. The chain's CDR3 is CASRAGSGNTIYF. DNA for the CDR3: TGTGCCAGCAGGGCAGGCTCTGGAAACACCATATATTTT.